Each of the 15 T cell receptor beta chains below was sequenced from the same sample in a study of read filtering for tumor transcriptome and immune sequencing. The library was built from 400 ng RNA with molecular barcoded adaptors for alpha/delta and beta/gamma chains. TCRdb itself ran the reads through MiXCR, one entry per CDR3 protein. The table shows around 130,000 distinct CDR3 sequences, with 13% occurring only once. The material sequenced was a population of CD138-negative cells sorted from bone marrow. These receptors came from a donor at least 40 years old with multiple myeloma.

In this sample, this clonotype turned up many times. This CDR3 reads CASSVGASGTGVGETQYF. Written as DNA, the CDR3 is TGTGCCAGCAGCGTAGGCGCCTCCGGAACAGGGGTAGGAGAGACCCAGTACTTC. The V and J genes are TRBV9 and TRBJ2-5; 7 positions match TRBD1. Germline-derived CDR1 and CDR2 are SGDLS and YYNGEE. Trimming removed 0 bases from V and 4 bases from J; junction bases left unmatched: 15. CDR3 length equals 18 residues.

This clonotype appeared many times. The chain couples TRBV4-1 to TRBJ2-1; D is unclear. Germline V gives CDR1 MGHRA, CDR2 YSYEKL. V lost 3 bases and J 10 bases, leaving 16 bases between the germline ends. The CDR3 is 14 residues long. Here the CDR3 reads CASSHRPELEEQFF. The CDR3 DNA sequence: TGCGCCAGCAGCCACCGGCCGGAGTTAGAGGAGCAGTTCTTC.

This clonotype was counted many times. The V and J genes are TRBV6-5 and TRBJ2-2; D gene ambiguous. Trimming stripped 2 bases from V and 7 bases from J, with 14 bases between. Germline V gene data show CDR1 as MNHEY and CDR2 as SVGAGI. CDR3 length equals 15 residues. The CDR3 loop reads CASSYIPQRIGELFF. The DNA of the CDR3 is TGTGCCAGCAGTTACATTCCCCAAAGGATCGGGGAGCTGTTTTTT.

This clonotype was counted many times. The V gene is TRBV11-2, the J gene TRBJ2-5; D call uncertain. Trimming took off 7 bases at V and 5 bases at J, with 17 bases between the two ends. The CDR3 contains 14 residues. CDR1 and CDR2 from the germline V gene are SGHAT and FQNNGV. The CDR3 DNA follows: TGTGCCAGCACTCGGCAGTTATTCACCGAGACCCAGTACTTC. It codes for CASTRQLFTETQYF.

This clonotype was seen ten or more times. The chain recombines TRBV19 with TRBJ1-1; 8 nucleotides match TRBD1. V dropped 2 bases and J dropped 8; count of bases not matched to a gene: 4. The CDR3 runs to 13 residues. Germline V gene lookup returns CDR1 LNHDA and CDR2 SQIVND (reference sequence). The CDR3 is CASSILQGAEAFF. In nucleotides, the CDR3 is TGTGCCAGTAGTATATTGCAGGGGGCAGAAGCTTTCTTT.

This clonotype has a count of ten or more. The genes are TRBV29-1 and TRBJ2-3; D possibly corresponds to TRBD2 (5 bases). Trimming took 4 bases from V and 4 from J, leaving 18 bases between them. Germline V gene sequence: CDR1 SQVTM, CDR2 ANQGSEA. The CDR3 extends over 15 amino acids. CDR3 nucleotides: TGCAGCGTTGCGGTGGTGGGAGATATGGCAGATACGCAGTATTTT. This sequence encodes CSVAVVGDMADTQYF.

Many counts were recorded for this clonotype. DNA for the CDR3: TGTGCCAGCAACCCGGGACAGGGCATCTATGAGCAGTTCTTC. Its translation: CASNPGQGIYEQFF. The V and J genes are TRBV6-6 and TRBJ2-1; TRBD1 aligns across 9 bases. V dropped 7 bases and J dropped 8; count of bases not matched to a gene: 9. Germline V lookup: CDR1 MNHNY, CDR2 SVGAGI (reference sequence). The CDR3 is 14 residues long.

This clonotype was observed a few times. The CDR3 does not end in the conserved phenylalanine or tryptophan, so this is likely a read error. As DNA, the CDR3 is TGCAGCGTCGCAGGGCAGCCCCCCTCCTACAATGAGCAGTTCCTC. Its protein is CSVAGQPPSYNEQFL. The genes are TRBV29-1 and TRBJ2-1, with D maybe TRBD1 (5 bases). The CDR3 totals 15 residues. CDR1 SQVTM and CDR2 ANQGSEA come from the germline V gene. V shed 6 bases and J shed 0 bases, with 15 bases lying between them.

There are many counts of this clonotype. The chain is built from TRBV3-1 and TRBJ2-7, with TRBD1 identical over 9 bases. This CDR3 comprises 13 residues. Germline V gives CDR1 LGHDT, CDR2 YNNKEL (reference sequence). Trimming cost V 4 bases and J 4 bases; bases outside gene matches: 2. CDR3 in DNA: TGTGCCAGCAGCCCCGGGACAGGGTACGAGCAGTACTTC. It translates to CASSPGTGYEQYF.

This clonotype was seen repeatedly, ten times or more. This sequence joins TRBV11-2 and TRBJ1-5; no clear D. CDR1 is SGHAT and CDR2 is FQNNGV in the germline V gene. This CDR3 is built from 13 residues. V dropped 6 bases and J dropped 0 bases, with 6 bases sitting between them. CDR3 nucleotide sequence: TGTGCCAGCAGTCTAAGTAGCAATCAGCCCCAGCATTTT. This encodes CASSLSSNQPQHF.

This clonotype has at least ten counts. The V gene is TRBV27, the J gene TRBJ2-2; D gene unclear. The CDR3 extends over 16 amino acids. Germline V gene data show CDR1 as MNHEY and CDR2 as SMNVEV (reference sequence). The ends were cut back, 2 bases at V and 0 bases at J, with 10 bases in the middle. CDR3 in DNA: TGTGCCAGCAGTTTAACGGGCAAACCGAACACCGGGGAGCTGTTTTTT. Its protein is CASSLTGKPNTGELFF.

The sample holds many counts of this clonotype. CDR3 DNA: TGTGCCAGCAGCCAAAATATGAACACCGGGGAGCTGTTTTTT. It encodes CASSQNMNTGELFF. The chain joins TRBV7-9 to TRBJ2-2; D gene unclear. Germline V gives CDR1 SEHNR, CDR2 FQNEAQ (reference sequence). The CDR3 covers 14 residues. The V end lost 5 bases, the J end lost 1 base, and 8 bases lay between the germline ends.

V usage is TRBV11-3 and J usage is TRBJ1-1; no clear D gene. This CDR3 is 21 amino acids long. Per the germline V gene, CDR1 is SGHNT and CDR2 is YENEEA. V was shortened by 1 base and J by 0 bases, with 27 bases between the two germline ends. CDR3 in DNA: TGTGCCAGCAGCTTAGCCCGGCTCTTAGTGAGTTCCCCGAGTATGAACACTGAAGCTTTCTTT. Its protein product is CASSLARLLVSSPSMNTEAFF.

The rearrangement joins TRBV7-2 to TRBJ2-3; 7 bases agree with TRBD2. There are 15 residues in the CDR3. Germline CDR1 reads SGHTA; CDR2 reads FQGNSA. J lost 4 bases, V lost 0 bases, and 4 bases had no gene match. As DNA, the CDR3 is TGTGCCAGCAGCTTAGCGCGCCTAGCGGCAGATACGCAGTATTTT. Its translation: CASSLARLAADTQYF.

This clonotype showed up many times. The V gene is TRBV5-5, the J gene TRBJ2-1; 9 bases line up with TRBD1. CDR1 is SGHKS, CDR2 YYEKEE, per germline (reference sequence). V was clipped by 6 bases and J by 8 bases; unmatched bases: 9. The CDR3 length is 14 residues. The CDR3 region has the DNA TGTGCCAGCATCCCGACAGGGGGTAACTATGAGCAGTTCTTC. This sequence encodes CASIPTGGNYEQFF.